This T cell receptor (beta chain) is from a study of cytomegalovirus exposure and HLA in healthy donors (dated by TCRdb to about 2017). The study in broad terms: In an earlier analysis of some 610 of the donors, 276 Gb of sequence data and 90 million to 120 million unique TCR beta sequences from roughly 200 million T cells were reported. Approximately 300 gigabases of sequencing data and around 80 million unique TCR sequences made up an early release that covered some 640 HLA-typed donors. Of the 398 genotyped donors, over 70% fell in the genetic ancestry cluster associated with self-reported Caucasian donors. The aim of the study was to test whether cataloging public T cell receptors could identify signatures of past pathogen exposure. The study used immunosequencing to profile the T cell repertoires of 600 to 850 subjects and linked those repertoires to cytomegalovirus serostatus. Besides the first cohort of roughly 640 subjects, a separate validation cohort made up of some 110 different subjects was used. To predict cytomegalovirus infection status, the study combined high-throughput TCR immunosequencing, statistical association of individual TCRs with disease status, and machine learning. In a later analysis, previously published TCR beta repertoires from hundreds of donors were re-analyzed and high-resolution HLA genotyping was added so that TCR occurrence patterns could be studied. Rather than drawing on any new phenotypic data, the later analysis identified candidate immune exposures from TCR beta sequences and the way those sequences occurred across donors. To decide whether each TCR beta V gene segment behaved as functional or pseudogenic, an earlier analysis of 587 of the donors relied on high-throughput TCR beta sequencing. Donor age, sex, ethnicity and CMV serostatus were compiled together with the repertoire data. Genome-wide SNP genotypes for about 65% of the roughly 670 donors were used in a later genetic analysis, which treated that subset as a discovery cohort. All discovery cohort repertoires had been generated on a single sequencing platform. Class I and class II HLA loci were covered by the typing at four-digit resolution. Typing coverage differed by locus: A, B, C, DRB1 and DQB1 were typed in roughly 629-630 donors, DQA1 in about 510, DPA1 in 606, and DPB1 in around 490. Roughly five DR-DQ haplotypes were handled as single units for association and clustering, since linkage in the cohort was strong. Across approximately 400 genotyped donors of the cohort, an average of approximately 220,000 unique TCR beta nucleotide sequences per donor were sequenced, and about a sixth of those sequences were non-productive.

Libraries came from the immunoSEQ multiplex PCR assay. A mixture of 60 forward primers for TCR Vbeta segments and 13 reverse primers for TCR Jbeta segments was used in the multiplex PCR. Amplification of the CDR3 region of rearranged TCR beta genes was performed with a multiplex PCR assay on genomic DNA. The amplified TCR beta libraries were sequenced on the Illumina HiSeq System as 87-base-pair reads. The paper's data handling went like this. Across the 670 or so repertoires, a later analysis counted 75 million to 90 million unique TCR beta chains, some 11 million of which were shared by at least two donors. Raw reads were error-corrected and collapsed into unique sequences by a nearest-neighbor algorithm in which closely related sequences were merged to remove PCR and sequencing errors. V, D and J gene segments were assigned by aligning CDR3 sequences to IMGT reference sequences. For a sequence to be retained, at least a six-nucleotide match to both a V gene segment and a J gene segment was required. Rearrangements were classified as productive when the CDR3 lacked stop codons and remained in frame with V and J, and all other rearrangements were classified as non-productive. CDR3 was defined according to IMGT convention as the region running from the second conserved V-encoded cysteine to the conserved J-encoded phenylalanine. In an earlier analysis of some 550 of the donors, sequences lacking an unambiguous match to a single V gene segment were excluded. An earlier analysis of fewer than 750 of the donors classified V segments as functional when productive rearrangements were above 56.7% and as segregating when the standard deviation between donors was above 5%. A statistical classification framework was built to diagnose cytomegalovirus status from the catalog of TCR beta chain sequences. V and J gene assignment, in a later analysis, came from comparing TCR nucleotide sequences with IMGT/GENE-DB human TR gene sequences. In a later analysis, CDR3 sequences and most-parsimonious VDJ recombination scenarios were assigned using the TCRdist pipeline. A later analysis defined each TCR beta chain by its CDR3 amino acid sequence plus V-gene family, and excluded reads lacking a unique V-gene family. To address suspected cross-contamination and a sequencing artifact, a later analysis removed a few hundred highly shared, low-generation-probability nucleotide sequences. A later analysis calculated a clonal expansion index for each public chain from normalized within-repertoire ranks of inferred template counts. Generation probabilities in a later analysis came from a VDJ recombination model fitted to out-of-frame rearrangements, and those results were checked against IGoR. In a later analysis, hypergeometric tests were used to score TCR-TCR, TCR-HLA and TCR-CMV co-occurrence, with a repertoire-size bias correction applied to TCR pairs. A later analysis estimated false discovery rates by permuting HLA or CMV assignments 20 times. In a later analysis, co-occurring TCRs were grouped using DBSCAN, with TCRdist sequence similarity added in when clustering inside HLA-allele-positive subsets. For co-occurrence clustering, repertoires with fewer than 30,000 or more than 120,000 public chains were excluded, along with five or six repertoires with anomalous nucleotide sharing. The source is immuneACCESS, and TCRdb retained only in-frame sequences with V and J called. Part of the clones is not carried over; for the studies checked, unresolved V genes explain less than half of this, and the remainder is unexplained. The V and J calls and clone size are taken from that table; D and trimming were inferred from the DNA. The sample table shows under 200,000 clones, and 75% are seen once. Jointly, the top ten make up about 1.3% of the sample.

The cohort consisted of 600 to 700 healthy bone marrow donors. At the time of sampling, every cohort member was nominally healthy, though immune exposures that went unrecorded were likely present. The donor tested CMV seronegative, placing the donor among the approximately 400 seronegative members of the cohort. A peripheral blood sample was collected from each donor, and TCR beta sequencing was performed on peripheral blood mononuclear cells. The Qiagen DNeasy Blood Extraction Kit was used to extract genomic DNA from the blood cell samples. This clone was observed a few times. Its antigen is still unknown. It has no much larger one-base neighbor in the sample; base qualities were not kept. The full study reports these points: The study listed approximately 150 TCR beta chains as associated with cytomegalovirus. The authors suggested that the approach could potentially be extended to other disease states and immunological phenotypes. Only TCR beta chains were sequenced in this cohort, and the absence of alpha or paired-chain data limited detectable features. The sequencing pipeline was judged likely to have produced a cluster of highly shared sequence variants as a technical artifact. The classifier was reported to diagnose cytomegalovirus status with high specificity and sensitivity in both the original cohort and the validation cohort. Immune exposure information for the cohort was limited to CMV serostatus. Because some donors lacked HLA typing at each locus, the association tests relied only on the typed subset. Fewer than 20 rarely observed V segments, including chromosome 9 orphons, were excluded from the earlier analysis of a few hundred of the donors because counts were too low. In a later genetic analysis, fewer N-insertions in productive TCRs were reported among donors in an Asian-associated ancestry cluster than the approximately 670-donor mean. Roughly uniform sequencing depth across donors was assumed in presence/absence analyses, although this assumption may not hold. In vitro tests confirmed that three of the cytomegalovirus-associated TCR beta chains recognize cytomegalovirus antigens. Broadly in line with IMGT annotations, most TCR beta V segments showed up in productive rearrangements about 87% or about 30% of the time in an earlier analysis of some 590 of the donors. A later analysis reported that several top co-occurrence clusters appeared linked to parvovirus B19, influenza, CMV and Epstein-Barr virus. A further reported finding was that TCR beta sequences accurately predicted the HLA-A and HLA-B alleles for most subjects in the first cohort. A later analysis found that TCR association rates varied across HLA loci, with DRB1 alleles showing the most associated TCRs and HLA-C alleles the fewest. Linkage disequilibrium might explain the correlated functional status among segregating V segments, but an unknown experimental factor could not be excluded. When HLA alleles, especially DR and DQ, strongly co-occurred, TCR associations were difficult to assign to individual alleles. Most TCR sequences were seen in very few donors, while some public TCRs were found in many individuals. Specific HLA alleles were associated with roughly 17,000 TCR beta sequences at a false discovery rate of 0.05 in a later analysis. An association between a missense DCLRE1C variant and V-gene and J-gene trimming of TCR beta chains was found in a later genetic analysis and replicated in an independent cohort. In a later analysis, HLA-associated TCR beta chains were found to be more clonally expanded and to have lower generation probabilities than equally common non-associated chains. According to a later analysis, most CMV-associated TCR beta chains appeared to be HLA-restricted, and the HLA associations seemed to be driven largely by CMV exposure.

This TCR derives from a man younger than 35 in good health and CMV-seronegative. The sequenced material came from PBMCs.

CDR3 reads: CASSLDLRVDTGELFF. The nucleotide sequence reads TGTGCCAGCAGCTTAGATCTCAGGGTGGACACCGGGGAGCTGTTTTTT. The chain was built from TRBV7-6 and TRBJ2-2, with a tentative D gene TRBD1 over 5 matching bases. The CDR3 holds 16 amino acids from the cysteine to the phenylalanine. Just the 48-base CDR3 DNA is kept, in frame starting at base 1. V is clipped by 1 base and J by 3 bases, and the sequence between their germline boundaries is 12 bases long. Per the germline V gene, SGHVS is the CDR1 and FNYEAQ is the CDR2.